These T cell receptor beta chains were read from a single sample in a study of CD8 T cells in ankylosing spondylitis. TCRdb called the 5' RACE reads again in MiXCR, with one record for every CDR3 protein. The profile shows hundreds of thousands of distinct CDR3 sequences, under 25% of them singletons. Sequencing was done on a sample of blood, either unsorted or a sorted T cell fraction (not recorded which). These receptors were collected from a female donor with ankylosing spondylitis or in good health (not recorded which). CDR3s include the opening cysteine and the closing phenylalanine or tryptophan. A D gene is named only where the DNA matches it firmly. The size field is filled for only some rows; it gives once, few, many or a size class.

abundance,d_gene,v_gene,j_gene,CDR3nt,CDR3aa
few,NA,TRBV7-2,TRBJ2-7,TGTGCCAGCAGCAACCGGACGACCGAGCAGTACTTC,CASSNRTTEQYF
NA,NA,TRBV6-1,TRBJ2-7,TGTGCCAGCTTCGCTGCGGGCGGGTCCTACGAGCAGTACTTC,CASFAAGGSYEQYF
NA,TRBD1,TRBV5-8,TRBJ2-1,TGTGCCAGCAGCTCAACCGGGACAGGTTACGGTGAGCAGTTCTTC,CASSSTGTGYGEQFF
NA,NA,TRBV6-4,TRBJ2-6,TGTGCCAGCAGAGCTAACTCTGGGGCCAACGTCCTGACTTTC,CASRANSGANVLTF
few,NA,TRBV6-6,TRBJ1-1,TGTGCCAGCAGCCTCACGTACGGCGCTGAAGCTTTCTTT,CASSLTYGAEAFF
many,TRBD1,TRBV29-1,TRBJ1-1,TGCAGCGTTGGGACGGGACAGGTAGACACTGAAGCTTTCTTT,CSVGTGQVDTEAFF
few,TRBD1,TRBV5-1,TRBJ2-5,TGCGCCAGCAGCTCAAGGACAGGGGAAGAGACCCAGTACTTC,CASSSRTGEETQYF
once,TRBD2,TRBV20-1,TRBJ2-3,TGCAGCGGGACTAGCGGAACTGGAGTTACAGATACGCAGTATTTT,CSGTSGTGVTDTQYF
NA,NA,TRBV5-6,TRBJ1-2,TGTGCCAGCAGCTTGGCCGGGCCTAACTATGGCTACACCTTC,CASSLAGPNYGYTF
few,NA,TRBV7-6,TRBJ1-1,TGTGCCAGCAGCCCGGAGAGCGCGACGGTGAACACTGAAGCTTTCTTT,CASSPESATVNTEAFF
many,NA,TRBV29-1,TRBJ1-6,TGCAGCGTTCTGACAGGCCCCAATTCACCCCTCCACTTT,CSVLTGPNSPLHF
NA,NA,TRBV25-1,TRBJ1-1,TGTGCCAGCAGTGGACGACAGACCCACACTGAAGCTTTCTTT,CASSGRQTHTEAFF
NA,NA,TRBV20-1,TRBJ2-3,TGCAGTGCTATCACCTCCAGGGGGACTTGGAATACGCAGTATTTT,CSAITSRGTWNTQYF
many,TRBD2,TRBV6-2/TRBV6-3,TRBJ2-7,TGTGCCAGCAGTAACCCGGGACTACCTTACGAGCAGTACTTC,CASSNPGLPYEQYF
NA,TRBD2,TRBV6-1,TRBJ2-3,TGTGCCAGCACCCGGGGACTAGGAGGGTCACAAGATACGCAGTATTTT,CASTRGLGGSQDTQYF
NA,NA,TRBV27,TRBJ2-7,TGTGCCAGCAGTTTGTCAGGACGCTACGAGCAGTACTTC,CASSLSGRYEQYF
few,NA,TRBV24-1,TRBJ2-1,TGTGCCACCAGTGGACTGTTTCCCGGTGAGCAGTTCTTC,CATSGLFPGEQFF
few,NA,TRBV12-3/TRBV12-4,TRBJ2-1,TGTGCCAGCAGTTTTAGGTCTGAGCAGTTCTTC,CASSFRSEQFF
NA,NA,TRBV6-5,TRBJ2-3,TGTGCCAGCAGTTACTTGGGGCTAGCACGGGATACGCAGTATTTT,CASSYLGLARDTQYF
NA,NA,TRBV7-9,TRBJ2-3,TGTGCCAGCAGCTTAGCGCGGGTCCCGGATACGCAGTATTTT,CASSLARVPDTQYF
many,NA,TRBV6-2/TRBV6-3,TRBJ2-6,TGTGCCAGCAGTTTCTCCCGGTTCTCTGGGGCCAACGTCCTGACTTTC,CASSFSRFSGANVLTF
few,NA,TRBV4-3,TRBJ2-1,TGCGCCAGCAGCGCCTACAATAAGATAGGCTCCTACAATGAGCAGTTCTTC,CASSAYNKIGSYNEQFF
NA,TRBD1,TRBV6-2/TRBV6-3,TRBJ2-1,TGTGCCAGCAGTTTAGGGGGCCGGGAAAACAATGAGCAGTTCTTC,CASSLGGRENNEQFF
NA,NA,TRBV24-1,TRBJ2-4,TGTGCCACCAGGATACTAGCCAAAAACATTCAGTACTTC,CATRILAKNIQYF
many,NA,TRBV29-1,TRBJ1-1,TGCAGCGTTGAAGAGGCAGGGAACACTGAAGCTTTCTTT,CSVEEAGNTEAFF
NA,TRBD2,TRBV20-1,TRBJ2-1,TGCAGTGCCAACTCCCTCCTAGCGGGAGGGCCAAGAAGGGTGAGGATTGAGCAGTTCTTC,CSANSLLAGGPRRVRIEQFF
NA,TRBD2,TRBV11-3,TRBJ2-1,TGTGCCAGCAGCTTAAGACTAGCCTCCTACAATGAGCAGTTCTTC,CASSLRLASYNEQFF
many,NA,TRBV20-1,TRBJ1-2,TGCAGTGCTAGAGGGACGGCTAACTATGGCTACACCTTC,CSARGTANYGYTF
few,NA,TRBV2,TRBJ2-7,TGTGCCAGCACCATCATCCCGTACGAGCAGTACTTC,CASTIIPYEQYF
few,NA,TRBV15,TRBJ1-1,TGTGCCACCAGCAGAGATGAAGGGGAGAACACTGAAGCTTTCTTT,CATSRDEGENTEAFF
NA,NA,TRBV5-1,TRBJ1-2,TGCGCCAGCAGCTCCCAGGGTACTGGCTACACCTTC,CASSSQGTGYTF
many,TRBD2,TRBV20-1,TRBJ2-5,TGCAGTGCTGCCCTTAGCGGGAGAGCAAGGACCCAGTACTTC,CSAALSGRARTQYF
few,TRBD2,TRBV5-5,TRBJ2-5,TGTGCCAGCAGCCCGACTAGCATCGAGACCCAGTACTTC,CASSPTSIETQYF
few,TRBD2,TRBV6-1,TRBJ2-1,TGTGCCAGCAGCCGTCTAGCGGGACCAAGCAATGAGCAGTTCTTC,CASSRLAGPSNEQFF
NA,NA,TRBV27,TRBJ1-5,TGTGCCAGCAGTCCCCCAGGGGGCAATCAGCCCCAGCATTTT,CASSPPGGNQPQHF
few,NA,TRBV9,TRBJ2-1,TGTGCCAGCAGCACCCTTCCTGACCCGAACAATGAGCAGTTCTTC,CASSTLPDPNNEQFF
few,NA,TRBV11-2,TRBJ2-4,TGTGCCAGCAGCTTACGGCAGGGCCTAGCCAAAAACATTCAGTACTTC,CASSLRQGLAKNIQYF
many,NA,TRBV12-3/TRBV12-4,TRBJ1-5,TGTGCCAGCAGTCTCCTGGGACCCCATCAGCCCCAGCATTTT,CASSLLGPHQPQHF
few,TRBD1,TRBV6-1,TRBJ2-7,TGTGCCAGCAGTCCCTCCCCGGGACAGGGAGGCGAGCAGTACTTC,CASSPSPGQGGEQYF
few,NA,TRBV20-1,TRBJ2-1,TGCAGTGCGAGGGATCCTAGCTGGGAGAATTCCTACAATGAGCAGTTCTTC,CSARDPSWENSYNEQFF
many,NA,TRBV6-1,TRBJ1-3,TGTGCCAGCAGTCCGCCGGAGGTTGCTGGAAACACCATATATTTT,CASSPPEVAGNTIYF
many,TRBD2,TRBV12-3/TRBV12-4,TRBJ2-1,TGTGCCAGCAGTTCGGGACTAGCGGGGAATGAGCAGTTCTTC,CASSSGLAGNEQFF
NA,NA,TRBV12-3/TRBV12-4,TRBJ1-1,TGTGCCAGCAGTTTGTCTCCGGGGGGGGGCACTGAAGCTTTCTTT,CASSLSPGGGTEAFF
NA,NA,TRBV20-1,TRBJ1-5,TGCAGTGCTAGAGATCGAGGACTGGGAAATCAGCCCCAGCATTTT,CSARDRGLGNQPQHF
NA,NA,TRBV12-3/TRBV12-4,TRBJ2-1,TGTGCCAGCAGTATCGACGGATACAATGAGCAGTTCTTC,CASSIDGYNEQFF
many,NA,TRBV18,TRBJ1-2,TGTGCCAGCTCACTCGACTATGGCTACACCTTC,CASSLDYGYTF